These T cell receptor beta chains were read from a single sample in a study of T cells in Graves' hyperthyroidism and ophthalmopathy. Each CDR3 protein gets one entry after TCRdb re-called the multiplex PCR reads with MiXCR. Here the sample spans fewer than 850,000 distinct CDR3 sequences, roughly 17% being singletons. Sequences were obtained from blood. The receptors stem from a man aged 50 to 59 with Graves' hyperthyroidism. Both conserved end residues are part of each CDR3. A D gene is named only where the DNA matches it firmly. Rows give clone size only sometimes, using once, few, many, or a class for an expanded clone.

CDR3aa: CASSTSVGQGLAGGRQETQYF
v_gene: TRBV7-9
j_gene: TRBJ2-5
d_gene: TRBD2
abundance: few

CDR3aa: CAWTHGASTDTQYF
v_gene: TRBV30
j_gene: TRBJ2-3
d_gene: -
abundance: -

CDR3aa: CASSPNLNSGNTIYF
v_gene: TRBV2
j_gene: TRBJ1-3
d_gene: -
abundance: -

CDR3aa: CASSLNGPGPGNTIYF
v_gene: TRBV27
j_gene: TRBJ1-3
d_gene: -
abundance: many

CDR3aa: CASSISDLQTQYF
v_gene: TRBV7-7
j_gene: TRBJ2-5
d_gene: -
abundance: -

CDR3aa: CASSSFSTGREKLFF
v_gene: TRBV27
j_gene: TRBJ1-4
d_gene: -
abundance: -

CDR3aa: CASSSTGGSTGELFF
v_gene: TRBV12-3/TRBV12-4
j_gene: TRBJ2-2
d_gene: TRBD1
abundance: many

CDR3aa: CASSLASRYQETQYF
v_gene: TRBV5-1
j_gene: TRBJ2-5
d_gene: -
abundance: many

CDR3aa: CAWRTGGTYEQYF
v_gene: TRBV30
j_gene: TRBJ2-7
d_gene: TRBD1
abundance: -

CDR3aa: CASSMRTRMNTEAFF
v_gene: TRBV5-1
j_gene: TRBJ1-1
d_gene: -
abundance: many

CDR3aa: CASSLDLPGTDTQYF
v_gene: TRBV11-2
j_gene: TRBJ2-3
d_gene: -
abundance: many

CDR3aa: CSAGTSISYEQYF
v_gene: TRBV20-1
j_gene: TRBJ2-7
d_gene: TRBD2
abundance: -

CDR3aa: CATSGGSRSYNEQFF
v_gene: TRBV24-1
j_gene: TRBJ2-1
d_gene: -
abundance: many

CDR3aa: CASSFSLGRANTGELFF
v_gene: TRBV27
j_gene: TRBJ2-2
d_gene: TRBD2
abundance: once

CDR3aa: CASSPRQHQETQYF
v_gene: TRBV7-8
j_gene: TRBJ2-5
d_gene: -
abundance: -

CDR3aa: CASSPYAATSTDTQYF
v_gene: TRBV18
j_gene: TRBJ2-3
d_gene: -
abundance: -

CDR3aa: CASSLDLVFQANTGELFF
v_gene: TRBV7-8
j_gene: TRBJ2-2
d_gene: -
abundance: -

CDR3aa: CASGVVDGDNEQFF
v_gene: TRBV5-1
j_gene: TRBJ2-1
d_gene: -
abundance: many

CDR3aa: CASSKITGQGDGYTF
v_gene: TRBV2
j_gene: TRBJ1-2
d_gene: TRBD1
abundance: many

CDR3aa: CAISPGTGPAYNEQFF
v_gene: TRBV10-3
j_gene: TRBJ2-1
d_gene: TRBD1
abundance: -

CDR3aa: CASRRKGTGNTEAFF
v_gene: TRBV6-1
j_gene: TRBJ1-1
d_gene: -
abundance: -

CDR3aa: CSVRTGGTDTQYF
v_gene: TRBV29-1
j_gene: TRBJ2-3
d_gene: TRBD1
abundance: -

CDR3aa: CASCILQGRNNEQFF
v_gene: TRBV10-2
j_gene: TRBJ2-1
d_gene: -
abundance: -

CDR3aa: CASSSIPGTGGTEAFF
v_gene: TRBV7-8
j_gene: TRBJ1-1
d_gene: TRBD1
abundance: once

CDR3aa: CAWSPGPQQYF
v_gene: TRBV30
j_gene: TRBJ2-7
d_gene: -
abundance: few

CDR3aa: CATDRGASGEQYF
v_gene: TRBV6-1
j_gene: TRBJ2-7
d_gene: TRBD1
abundance: many

CDR3aa: CASSGGLAGYNEQFF
v_gene: TRBV2
j_gene: TRBJ2-1
d_gene: TRBD2
abundance: many

CDR3aa: CASSEQEAPLGPQHF
v_gene: TRBV6-1
j_gene: TRBJ1-5
d_gene: -
abundance: -

CDR3aa: CASSWGSPGEQYF
v_gene: TRBV7-2
j_gene: TRBJ2-7
d_gene: -
abundance: many

CDR3aa: CASSFNGRATNEQFF
v_gene: TRBV12-3/TRBV12-4
j_gene: TRBJ2-1
d_gene: TRBD2
abundance: many

CDR3aa: CASSEPRGSSYNEQFF
v_gene: TRBV2
j_gene: TRBJ2-1
d_gene: TRBD2
abundance: many

CDR3aa: CSARDKAGGGYNEQFF
v_gene: TRBV20-1
j_gene: TRBJ2-1
d_gene: TRBD2
abundance: few

CDR3aa: CATSDSIATGTDTQYF
v_gene: TRBV24-1
j_gene: TRBJ2-3
d_gene: -
abundance: few

CDR3aa: CASSYSYQREVANTGELFF
v_gene: TRBV6-2/TRBV6-3
j_gene: TRBJ2-2
d_gene: TRBD2
abundance: -

CDR3aa: CASSLVSARSNQPQHF
v_gene: TRBV7-2
j_gene: TRBJ1-5
d_gene: -
abundance: many

CDR3aa: CASSGNREQETQYF
v_gene: TRBV5-1
j_gene: TRBJ2-5
d_gene: -
abundance: few

CDR3aa: CASSPSGSFNEQFF
v_gene: TRBV28
j_gene: TRBJ2-1
d_gene: TRBD2
abundance: many

CDR3aa: CASSLNGRAPGELFF
v_gene: TRBV7-9
j_gene: TRBJ2-2
d_gene: TRBD2
abundance: -

CDR3aa: CASSLGEAGGPQTQYF
v_gene: TRBV5-1
j_gene: TRBJ2-5
d_gene: TRBD2
abundance: few

CDR3aa: CASRGTGSGEQYF
v_gene: TRBV28
j_gene: TRBJ2-7
d_gene: TRBD1
abundance: many

CDR3aa: CASSSLDRALVKNIQYF
v_gene: TRBV27
j_gene: TRBJ2-4
d_gene: TRBD1
abundance: -

CDR3aa: CASSSWTGGVTDTQYF
v_gene: TRBV7-3
j_gene: TRBJ2-3
d_gene: TRBD1
abundance: -

CDR3aa: CASSPAGYPSNEQFF
v_gene: TRBV28
j_gene: TRBJ2-1
d_gene: -
abundance: many

CDR3aa: CASSHSGTENTF
v_gene: TRBV19
j_gene: TRBJ1-2
d_gene: -
abundance: few

CDR3aa: CATSLPRGYHTEAFF
v_gene: TRBV15
j_gene: TRBJ1-1
d_gene: -
abundance: -

CDR3aa: CSARFTNNSPLHF
v_gene: TRBV20-1
j_gene: TRBJ1-6
d_gene: -
abundance: many

CDR3aa: CASRGGGGGSTNEKLFF
v_gene: TRBV28
j_gene: TRBJ1-4
d_gene: -
abundance: -

CDR3aa: CASRERGYNEQFF
v_gene: TRBV14
j_gene: TRBJ2-1
d_gene: TRBD2
abundance: few

CDR3aa: CASSYTMNTEAFF
v_gene: TRBV7-9
j_gene: TRBJ1-1
d_gene: -
abundance: many